The 4 T cell receptor beta chains presented below share a single source sample, sequenced in a study of graft-versus-host responses after intestinal transplantation. The antigens for these receptors are not known. The repertoire was sequenced with immunoSEQ multiplex PCR; TCRdb's copy has only in-frame clones and lacks some. Of about 99,000 clones in the sample, over 85% are singletons; the top ten hold under 1.5%. Source: unstimulated CD8+ T cells sorted from spleen or lymph node cells, taken before intestinal transplant. These receptors came from a human donor who received an intestinal transplant.

V usage is TRBV7-8 and J usage is TRBJ1-4; possibly TRBD1 for D (5 bases). The CDR3 consists of 15 residues. Trimming cost V 0 bases and J 8 bases, with 13 bases left between them. CDR1 is SGHVS, CDR2 FQNEAQ, per germline. CDR3 sequence reads: CASSLAGPFKEKLFF. The CDR3 nucleotides are TGTGCCAGCAGCTTAGCGGGGCCGTTTAAGGAAAAACTGTTTTTT.

The gene calls are TRBV5-1 and TRBJ1-1; 9 bases line up with TRBD1. Germline lookup yields CDR1 SGHRS and CDR2 YFSETQ. The CDR3 sequence is 16 residues long. The V and J ends lost 4 bases and 2 bases, in that order; junction bases with no gene match: 9. CDR3 DNA sequence: TGCGCCAGCAGCGAAGGGACAGGGCAATTCAACACTGAAGCTTTCTTT. Protein: CASSEGTGQFNTEAFF.

This chain links TRBV11-2 with TRBJ2-1, with D tentatively TRBD1 (6 bases). CDR3 length equals 14 residues. The V gene lost 6 bases and the J gene lost 9 bases, with 18 bases spanning the gap. Germline CDR1 reads SGHAT; CDR2 reads FQNNGV. The CDR3 loop reads CASRGRRGGVEQFF. Written as DNA, the CDR3 is TGTGCCAGCAGGGGAAGAAGAGGGGGTGTTGAGCAGTTCTTC.

This rearrangement joins TRBV10-3 to TRBJ1-6; 8 nucleotides match TRBD1. The J segment lost 8 bases and the V segment lost 3 bases, leaving 6 bases of the junction unmatched. This CDR3 region has 15 residues. Germline V CDR1 and CDR2: ENHRY, SYGVKD. The CDR3 is CAISDGQGRDSPLHF. CDR3 coding DNA: TGTGCCATCAGTGACGGACAGGGTCGGGATTCACCCCTCCACTTT.